This T cell receptor (beta chain) originates from a study of T cell responses to AZD1222 COVID-19 vaccine (dated by TCRdb to about 2021). Some background on the complete study: Because spike-specific TCR depth and breadth did not differ between the two schedules, AZD1222 recipients who got a second dose at roughly 4 weeks were pooled with those who got a second dose at roughly 12 weeks. A total of around 240 trial participants underwent TCR sequencing, of whom around 200 received two doses of AZD1222 and approximately 25 received two doses of the MenACWY control vaccine. Trial participants were enrolled by age into 18-55, 56-69 and 70-plus year subgroups, with approximately 150, 28 and 58 TCR-sequenced participants respectively. Results the study describes overall, beyond this receptor: Because no day 14 peak-response samples were available, the repertoires could be characterized only after the peak T cell response. Participants were mostly white British, with more females than males. The authors suggested clonal diversity may have been underestimated. Nearly half of unique spike-specific TCRs reportedly recognized epitopes outside regions mutated in the B.1.351 and B.1.1.7 variants. Conclusions about previously exposed vaccinees are limited because only six or seven AZD1222 recipients were SARS-CoV-2 seropositive at baseline. CD4 TCRs associated with the vaccine covered the entire spike protein, and the dominant responses were in regions 160-218 and 743-854. The 56-69-year group was small, and its depth increase did not reach significance, likely because of low power. After two AZD1222 doses, spike-specific TCR breadth and depth were significantly higher than at day 0 and than in MenACWY recipients.

The CDR3 starts with the cysteine, ends with the phenylalanine, and has 13 residues. The only DNA kept is the CDR3, 39 bases in frame from the first base. CDR1 SGDLS and CDR2 YYNGEE were looked up in the germline V gene. For this chain, trimming is 4 bases at the V end and 3 bases at the J end, and the number of junction bases without a gene match is 4. The CDR3 regions of human TCRbeta chains were subjected to immunosequencing. The authors processed their data as follows. TCRs in the repertoires were compared against a reference library of SARS-CoV-2-specific TCRs that had been generated with the MIRA antigen-specificity platform. Breadth was defined as the fraction of unique TCRs that were SARS-CoV-2-associated, and depth was defined as the fraction of total T cells that were SARS-CoV-2-associated. Using the MIRA data, each spike-specific TCR was assigned both to the spike region to which the TCR was reactive and to a CD4 or CD8 class. Log10-transformed breadth and depth values were compared by one-way ANOVA with Sidak's multiple comparisons tests. Not all clones reach the TCRdb copy of this immuneACCESS table, which keeps in-frame sequences only. Checked studies attribute under half of the gap to unresolved V genes and leave the rest unexplained. D and trimming were read from the DNA, whereas the V and J calls and clone size are those reported in that table. Present in this sample are about 180,000 clones, approximately 90% of which were seen just once. Of the sample, approximately 3% falls within the top ten clones.

The sample's time point label, in plain terms: baseline before first vaccination. The vaccinee samples were drawn from two UK trials, COV001 and COV002, one of which was a single-blind randomized controlled phase 2/3 trial testing AZD1222 (ChAdOx1 nCoV-19) in healthy adults. Trial participant PBMC samples were collected at day 0 and day 28 after the second dose for TCRbeta chain sequencing. Points on this clone: No cognate antigen has been identified for it. No base-level quality is on record; no much larger clone is a single base apart.

The material sequenced was peripheral blood, taken on day 0 of AZD1222 vaccination. The sequence came from an adult in good health. The receptor chain draws on TRBV9 and TRBJ2-7, and 7 bases in between align with TRBD1. The CDR3 protein: CASSPGTVYEQYF. The DNA sequence is TGTGCCAGCAGCCCTGGGACAGTCTACGAGCAGTACTTC.